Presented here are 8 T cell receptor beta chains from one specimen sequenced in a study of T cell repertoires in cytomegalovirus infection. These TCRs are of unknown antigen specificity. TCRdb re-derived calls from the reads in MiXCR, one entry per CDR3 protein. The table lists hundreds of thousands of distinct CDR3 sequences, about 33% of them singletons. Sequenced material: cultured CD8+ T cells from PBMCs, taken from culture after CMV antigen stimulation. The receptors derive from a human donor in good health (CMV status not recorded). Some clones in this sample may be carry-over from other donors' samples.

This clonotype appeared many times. The CDR3 reads CASSYSRDIIKGNQPQHF. CDR3 DNA: TGTGCCAGCAGTTACTCGAGGGACATCATTAAGGGCAATCAGCCCCAGCATTTT. V gene TRBV6-2 or TRBV6-3 combines with J gene TRBJ1-5; D may be TRBD1 (6 bases). Germline-derived CDR1 and CDR2 are MNHEY and SVGEGT. CDR3 size: 18 residues. V lost 0 bases, J lost 2 bases, and 17 bases lay in between.

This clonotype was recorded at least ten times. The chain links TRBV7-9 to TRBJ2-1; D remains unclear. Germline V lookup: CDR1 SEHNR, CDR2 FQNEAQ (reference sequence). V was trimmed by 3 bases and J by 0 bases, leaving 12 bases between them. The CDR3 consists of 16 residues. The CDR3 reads CASSFGRRSSYNEQFF. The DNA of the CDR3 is TGTGCCAGCAGCTTTGGGCGGCGGAGCTCCTACAATGAGCAGTTCTTC.

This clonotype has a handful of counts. CDR3 DNA sequence: TGTGCCAGCAGTTATCAGGGGTTCGCCACTGAAGCTTTCTTT. Encoded protein: CASSYQGFATEAFF. V and J are TRBV6-5 and TRBJ1-1, with D possibly being TRBD1 (6 bases). Germline V gives CDR1 MNHEY, CDR2 SVGAGI. This CDR3 region has 14 residues. Trimming shortened V by 3 bases and J by 4 bases, and 12 bases separated the two germline ends.

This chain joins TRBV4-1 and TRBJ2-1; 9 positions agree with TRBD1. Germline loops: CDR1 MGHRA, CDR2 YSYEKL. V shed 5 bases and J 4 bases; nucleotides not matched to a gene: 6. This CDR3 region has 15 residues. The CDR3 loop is CASSVLGQGYNEQFF. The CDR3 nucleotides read TGCGCCAGCAGCGTTTTGGGACAGGGATACAATGAGCAGTTCTTC.

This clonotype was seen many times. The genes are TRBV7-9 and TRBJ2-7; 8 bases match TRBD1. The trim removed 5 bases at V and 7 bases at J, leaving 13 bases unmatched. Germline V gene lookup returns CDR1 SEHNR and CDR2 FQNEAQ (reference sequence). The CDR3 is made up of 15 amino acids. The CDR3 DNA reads TGTGCCAGCAGCCCATGGACAGGGAACAAGGCTGAGCAGTACTTC. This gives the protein CASSPWTGNKAEQYF.

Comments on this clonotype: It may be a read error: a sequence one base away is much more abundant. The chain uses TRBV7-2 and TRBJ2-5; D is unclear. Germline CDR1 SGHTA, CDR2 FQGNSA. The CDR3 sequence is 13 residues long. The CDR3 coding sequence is TGTGCCAGCAGCTTCCCCGACCTGGAGACCCAGTGCTTC. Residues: CASSFPDLETQCF.

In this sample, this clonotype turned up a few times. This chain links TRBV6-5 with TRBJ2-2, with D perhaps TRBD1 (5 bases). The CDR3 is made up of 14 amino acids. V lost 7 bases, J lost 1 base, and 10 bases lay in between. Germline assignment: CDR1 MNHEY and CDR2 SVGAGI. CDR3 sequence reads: CASTGFGNTGELFF. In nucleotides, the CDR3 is TGTGCCAGCACAGGGTTCGGGAACACCGGGGAGCTGTTTTTT.

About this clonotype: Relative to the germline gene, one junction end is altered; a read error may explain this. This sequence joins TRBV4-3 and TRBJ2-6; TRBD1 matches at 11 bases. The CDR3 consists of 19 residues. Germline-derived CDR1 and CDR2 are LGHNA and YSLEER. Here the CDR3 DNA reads TGCGACAGCAGCCAGGGACAGGGGGATTTTTACTCTGGGGCCAACGTCCTGACTTTC. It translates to CDSSQGQGDFYSGANVLTF.